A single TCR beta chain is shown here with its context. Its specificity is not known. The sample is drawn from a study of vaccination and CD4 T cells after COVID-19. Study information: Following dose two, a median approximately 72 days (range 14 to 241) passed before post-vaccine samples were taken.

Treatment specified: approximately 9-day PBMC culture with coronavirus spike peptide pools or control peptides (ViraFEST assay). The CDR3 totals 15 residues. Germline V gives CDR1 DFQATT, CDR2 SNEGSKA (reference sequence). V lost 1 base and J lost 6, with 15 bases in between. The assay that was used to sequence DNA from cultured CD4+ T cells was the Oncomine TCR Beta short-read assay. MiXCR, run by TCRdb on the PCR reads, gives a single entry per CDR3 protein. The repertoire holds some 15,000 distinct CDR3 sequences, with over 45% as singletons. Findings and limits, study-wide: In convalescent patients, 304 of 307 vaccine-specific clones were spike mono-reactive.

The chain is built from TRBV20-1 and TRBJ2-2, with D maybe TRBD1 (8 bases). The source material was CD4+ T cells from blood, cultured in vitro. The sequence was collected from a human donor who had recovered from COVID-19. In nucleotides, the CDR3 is TGCAGTGCTAGAGGGACAGGGAGGGCCGCCGGGGAGCTGTTTTTT. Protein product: CSARGTGRAAGELFF.